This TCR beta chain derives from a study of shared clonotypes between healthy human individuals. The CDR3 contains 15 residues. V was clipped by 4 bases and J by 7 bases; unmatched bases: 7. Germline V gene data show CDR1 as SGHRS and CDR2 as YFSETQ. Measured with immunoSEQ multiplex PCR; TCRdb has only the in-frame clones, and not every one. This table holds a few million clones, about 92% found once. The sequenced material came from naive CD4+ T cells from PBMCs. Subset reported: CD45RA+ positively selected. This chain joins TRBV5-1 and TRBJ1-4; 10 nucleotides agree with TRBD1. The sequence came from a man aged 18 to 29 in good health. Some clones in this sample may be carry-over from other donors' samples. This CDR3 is CASSTGQGGSEKLFF. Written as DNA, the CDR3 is TGCGCCAGCAGCACTGGACAGGGGGGGAGTGAAAAACTGTTTTTT.